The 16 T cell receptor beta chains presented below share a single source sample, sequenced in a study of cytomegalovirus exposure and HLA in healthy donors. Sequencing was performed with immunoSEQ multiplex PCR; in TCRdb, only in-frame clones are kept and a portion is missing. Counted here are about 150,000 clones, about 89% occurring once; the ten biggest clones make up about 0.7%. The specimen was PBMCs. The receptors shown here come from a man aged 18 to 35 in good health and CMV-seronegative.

In DNA, the CDR3 is TGCGCCAGCAGCTTGGCCCCACAGCGTTTAGGGACAGGGGATTCCTACGAGCAGTACTTC. Translating gives CASSLAPQRLGTGDSYEQYF. This chain links TRBV5-1 with TRBJ2-7, with 10 bases identical to TRBD1. The CDR3 sequence is 20 residues long. Germline CDR1 SGHRS, CDR2 YFSETQ. V lost 0 bases to trimming and J lost 1 base; unmatched junction nucleotides: 16.

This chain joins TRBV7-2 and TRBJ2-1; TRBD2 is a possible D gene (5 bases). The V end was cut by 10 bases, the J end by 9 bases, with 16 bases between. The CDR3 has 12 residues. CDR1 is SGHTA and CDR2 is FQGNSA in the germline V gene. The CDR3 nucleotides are TGTGCCACATCGGGGAATCGTAGTGAGCAGTTCTTC. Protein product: CATSGNRSEQFF.

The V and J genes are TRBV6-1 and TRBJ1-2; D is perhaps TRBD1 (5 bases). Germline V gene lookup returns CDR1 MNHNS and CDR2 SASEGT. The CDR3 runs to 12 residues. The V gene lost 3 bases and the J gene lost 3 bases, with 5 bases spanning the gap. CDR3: CASSDRDYGYTF. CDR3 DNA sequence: TGTGCCAGCAGTGACAGGGACTATGGCTACACCTTC.

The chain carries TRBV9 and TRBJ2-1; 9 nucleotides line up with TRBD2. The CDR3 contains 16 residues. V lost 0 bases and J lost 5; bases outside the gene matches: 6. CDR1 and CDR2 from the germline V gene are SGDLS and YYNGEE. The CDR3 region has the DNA TGTGCCAGCAGCGTAGCGCCTAGCGGGACACACAATGAGCAGTTCTTC. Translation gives CASSVAPSGTHNEQFF.

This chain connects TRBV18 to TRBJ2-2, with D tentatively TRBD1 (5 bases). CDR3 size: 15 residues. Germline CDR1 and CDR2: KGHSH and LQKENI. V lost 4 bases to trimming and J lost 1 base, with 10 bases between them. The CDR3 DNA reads TGTGCCAGCTCACTCCAGGGTTTGAACACCGGGGAGCTGTTTTTT. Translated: CASSLQGLNTGELFF.

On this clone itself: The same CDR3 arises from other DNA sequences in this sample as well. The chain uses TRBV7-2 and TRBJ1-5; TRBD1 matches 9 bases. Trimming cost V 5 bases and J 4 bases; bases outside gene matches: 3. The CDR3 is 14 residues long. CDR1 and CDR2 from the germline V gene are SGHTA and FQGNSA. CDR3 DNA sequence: TGTGCCAGCAGCCCGGACAGGGGAAATCAGCCCCAGCATTTT. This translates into CASSPDRGNQPQHF.

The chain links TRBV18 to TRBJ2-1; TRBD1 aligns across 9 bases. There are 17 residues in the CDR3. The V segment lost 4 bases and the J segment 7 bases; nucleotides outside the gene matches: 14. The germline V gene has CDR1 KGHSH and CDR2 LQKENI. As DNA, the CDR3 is TGTGCCAGCTCACTGTCGATGCCGGATGGACAGGGGAATGAGCAGTTCTTC. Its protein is CASSLSMPDGQGNEQFF.

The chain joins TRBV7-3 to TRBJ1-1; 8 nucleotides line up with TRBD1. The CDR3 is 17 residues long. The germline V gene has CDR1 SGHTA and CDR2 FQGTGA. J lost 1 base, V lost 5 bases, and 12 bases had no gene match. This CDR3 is CASSAKPRGQGNTEAFF. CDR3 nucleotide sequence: TGTGCCAGCAGCGCCAAACCCAGAGGACAGGGGAACACTGAAGCTTTCTTT.

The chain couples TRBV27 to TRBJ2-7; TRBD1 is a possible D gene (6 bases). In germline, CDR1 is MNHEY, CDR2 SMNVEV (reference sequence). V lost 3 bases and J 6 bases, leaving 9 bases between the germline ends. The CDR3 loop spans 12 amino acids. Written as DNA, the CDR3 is TGTGCCAGCAGTTTTGGGGGCTCCGAGCAGTACTTC. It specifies CASSFGGSEQYF.

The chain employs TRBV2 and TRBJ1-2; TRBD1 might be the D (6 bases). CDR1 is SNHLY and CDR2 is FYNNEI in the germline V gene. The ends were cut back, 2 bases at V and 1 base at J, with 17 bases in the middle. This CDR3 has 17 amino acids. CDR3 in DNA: TGTGCCAGCAGTGAAAGGGGGGGGCAGCCCATTAACTATGGCTACACCTTC. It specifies CASSERGGQPINYGYTF.

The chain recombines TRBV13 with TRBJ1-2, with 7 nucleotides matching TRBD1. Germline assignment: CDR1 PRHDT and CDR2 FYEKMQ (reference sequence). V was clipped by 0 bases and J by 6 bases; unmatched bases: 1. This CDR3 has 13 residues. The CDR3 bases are TGTGCCAGCAGCTTAGGCGGGACAGATGGCTACACCTTC. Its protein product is CASSLGGTDGYTF.

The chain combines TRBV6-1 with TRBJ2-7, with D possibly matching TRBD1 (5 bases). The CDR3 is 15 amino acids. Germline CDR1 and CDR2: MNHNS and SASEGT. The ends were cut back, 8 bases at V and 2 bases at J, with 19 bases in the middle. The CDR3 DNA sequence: TGTGCCAGCCACCCCCGTGGCAGGGTTGCCTACGAGCAGTACTTC. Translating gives CASHPRGRVAYEQYF.

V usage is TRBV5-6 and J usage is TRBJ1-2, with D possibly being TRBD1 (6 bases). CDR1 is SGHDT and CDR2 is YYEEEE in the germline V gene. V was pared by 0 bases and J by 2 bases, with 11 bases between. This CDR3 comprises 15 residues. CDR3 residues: CASSLATGPNYGYTF. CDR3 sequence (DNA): TGTGCCAGCAGCTTGGCTACAGGGCCGAACTATGGCTACACCTTC. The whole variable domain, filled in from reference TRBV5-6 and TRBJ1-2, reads DAGVTQSPTHLIKTRGQQVTLRCSPKSGHDTVSWYQQALGQGPQFIFQYYEEEERQRGNFPDRFSGHQFPNYSSELNVNALLLGDSALYLCASSLATGPNYGYTFGSGTRLTVV.

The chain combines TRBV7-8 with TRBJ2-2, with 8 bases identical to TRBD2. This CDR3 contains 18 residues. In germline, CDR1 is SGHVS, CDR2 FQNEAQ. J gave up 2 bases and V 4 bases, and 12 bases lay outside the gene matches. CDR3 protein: CASSSMEYSGANTGELFF. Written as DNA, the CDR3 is TGTGCCAGCAGCTCTATGGAATATAGCGGGGCAAACACCGGGGAGCTGTTTTTT.

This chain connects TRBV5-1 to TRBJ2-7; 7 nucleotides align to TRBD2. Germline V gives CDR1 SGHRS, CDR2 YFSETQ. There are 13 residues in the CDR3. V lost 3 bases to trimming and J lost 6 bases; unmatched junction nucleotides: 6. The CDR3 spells CASSWPGGSEQYV. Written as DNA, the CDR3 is TGCGCCAGCAGCTGGCCGGGCGGGAGCGAGCAGTACGTC.

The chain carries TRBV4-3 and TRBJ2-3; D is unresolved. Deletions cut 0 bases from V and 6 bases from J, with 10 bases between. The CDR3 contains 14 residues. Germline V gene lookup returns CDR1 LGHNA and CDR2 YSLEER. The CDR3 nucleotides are TGCGCCAGCAGCCAAGAAAGTGTCGGGGATACGCAGTATTTT. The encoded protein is CASSQESVGDTQYF.